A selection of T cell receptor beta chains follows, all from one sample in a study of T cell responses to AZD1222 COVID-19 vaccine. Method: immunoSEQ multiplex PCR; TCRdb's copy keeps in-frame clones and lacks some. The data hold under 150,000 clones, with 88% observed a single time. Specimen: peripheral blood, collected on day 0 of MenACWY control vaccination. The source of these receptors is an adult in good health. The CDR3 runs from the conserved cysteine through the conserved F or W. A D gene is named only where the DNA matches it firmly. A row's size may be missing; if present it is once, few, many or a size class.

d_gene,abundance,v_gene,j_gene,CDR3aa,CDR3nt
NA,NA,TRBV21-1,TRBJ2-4,CASSNRTGVNIAKNIQYF,TGTGCCAGCAGCAACAGAACAGGGGTCAACATAGCCAAAAACATTCAGTACTTC
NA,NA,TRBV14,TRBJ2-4,CASSYSGWAAKNIQYF,TGTGCCAGCAGCTACAGCGGGTGGGCAGCCAAAAACATTCAGTACTTC
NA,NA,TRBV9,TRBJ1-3,CASSGGQPNTIYF,TGTGCCAGCAGCGGTGGACAGCCTAACACCATATATTTT
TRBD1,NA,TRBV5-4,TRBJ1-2,CASRNDRDGYGYTF,TGTGCCAGCAGGAACGACAGGGACGGCTATGGCTACACCTTC
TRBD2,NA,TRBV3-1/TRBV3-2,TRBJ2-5,CASSQGFSGRAAETQYF,TGTGCCAGCAGCCAAGGTTTCAGCGGGAGGGCCGCAGAGACCCAGTACTTC
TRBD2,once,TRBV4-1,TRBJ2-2,CASSQGRLAGGTGELFF,TGCGCCAGCAGCCAAGGAAGACTAGCGGGAGGGACCGGGGAGCTGTTTTTT
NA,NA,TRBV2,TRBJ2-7,CASSEAGWGRAEQYF,TGTGCCAGCAGTGAAGCGGGGTGGGGGAGAGCCGAGCAGTACTTC
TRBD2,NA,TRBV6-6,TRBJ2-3,CASSPGTSGSYGTDTQYF,TGTGCCAGCAGTCCCGGGACTAGCGGGAGTTACGGCACAGATACGCAGTATTTT
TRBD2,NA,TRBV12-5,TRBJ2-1,CASGLGGGRNEQFF,TGTGCTAGTGGTTTGGGGGGAGGGAGGAATGAGCAGTTCTTC
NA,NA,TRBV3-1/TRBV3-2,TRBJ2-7,CASSPDVRYEQYF,TGTGCCAGCAGCCCGGACGTCCGCTACGAGCAGTACTTC
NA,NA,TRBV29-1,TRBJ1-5,CSVLGQGDQPQHF,TGCAGCGTTCTAGGGCAGGGTGATCAGCCCCAGCATTTT
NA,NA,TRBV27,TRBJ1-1,CASLASYVNTEAFF,TGTGCCAGCCTCGCGTCTTATGTGAACACTGAAGCTTTCTTT
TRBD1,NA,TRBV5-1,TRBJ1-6,CASSLRQGNSPLHF,TGCGCCAGCAGCTTGCGACAGGGAAATTCACCCCTCCACTTT
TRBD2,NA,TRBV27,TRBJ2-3,CASSLSNPAGVYTDTQYF,TGTGCCAGCAGTTTATCGAATCCAGCGGGAGTCTACACAGATACGCAGTATTTT
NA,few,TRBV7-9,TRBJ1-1,CASSKMNTEAFF,TGTGCCAGCAGCAAGATGAACACTGAAGCTTTCTTT
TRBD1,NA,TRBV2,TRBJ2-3,CASSILGGEGDTQYF,TGTGCCAGCAGTATCCTAGGGGGCGAGGGAGATACGCAGTATTTT
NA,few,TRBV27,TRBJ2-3,CASRITDTQYF,TGTGCCAGCAGAATCACAGATACGCAGTATTTT
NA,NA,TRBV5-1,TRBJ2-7,CASSPPEVLDEQYF,TGCGCCAGCAGCCCCCCAGAGGTCTTGGACGAGCAGTACTTC
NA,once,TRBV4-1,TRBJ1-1,CASSRERTEAFF,TGCGCCAGCAGCAGAGAGCGGACTGAAGCTTTCTTT
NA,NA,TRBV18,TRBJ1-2,CASSPPPSDSYGYTF,TGTGCCAGCTCACCACCACCTTCGGACAGCTATGGCTACACCTTC
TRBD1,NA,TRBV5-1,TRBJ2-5,CASSSFTGGGETQYF,TGCGCCAGCAGCTCATTCACAGGGGGCGGGGAGACCCAGTACTTC
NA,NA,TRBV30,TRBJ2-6,CAWSGSGANVLTF,TGTGCCTGGAGCGGGTCTGGGGCCAACGTCCTGACTTTC
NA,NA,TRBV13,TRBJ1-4,CASSLDRDNEKLFF,TGTGCCAGCAGCTTAGACAGGGATAATGAAAAACTGTTTTTT
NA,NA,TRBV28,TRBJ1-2,CASSLFSGLRGYTF,TGTGCCAGCAGTTTATTTTCTGGGCTTCGTGGCTACACCTTC
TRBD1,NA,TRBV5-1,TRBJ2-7,CASSLISGQGDYEQYF,TGCGCCAGCAGCCTAATTTCCGGACAGGGAGACTACGAGCAGTACTTC
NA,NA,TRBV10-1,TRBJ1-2,CASSESVNYGYTF,TGCGCCAGCAGTGAATCAGTTAACTATGGCTACACCTTC
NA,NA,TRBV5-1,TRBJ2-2,CASSLVPGDGGELFF,TGCGCCAGCAGCTTGGTTCCCGGGGACGGCGGGGAGCTGTTTTTT
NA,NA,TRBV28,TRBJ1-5,CASSLHVGALGWPQHF,TGTGCCAGCAGTTTACATGTGGGGGCCCTCGGATGGCCCCAGCATTTT